The 8 T cell receptor beta chains in this list originate from one sample, sequenced in a study of T cell responses to AZD1222 COVID-19 vaccine (TCRdb year 2021). The library was obtained by the immunoSEQ multiplex PCR assay. The source is immuneACCESS, and TCRdb retained only in-frame sequences with V and J called. Part of the clones is not carried over; for the studies checked, unresolved V genes explain less than half of this, and the remainder is unexplained. Counted in this sample were about 170,000 clones; roughly nine tenths of them appeared once. The ten largest clonotypes hold 1.5% to 2% of the sample. The time point label here, explained by the study, means: baseline before first vaccination. This material consisted of peripheral blood, taken on day 0 of AZD1222 vaccination. Receptors originate from an adult in good health.

V gene TRBV28 combines with J gene TRBJ1-5; D is undetermined. V lost 4 bases to trimming and J lost 0 bases, with 28 bases between them. The CDR3 sequence is 21 residues long. Germline V gene lookup returns CDR1 MDHEN and CDR2 SYDVKM. In DNA form, the CDR3 reads TGTGCCAGCAGTTGGCGGTTCGACAACCCCTCAGTCATAAATAGCAATCAGCCCCAGCATTTT. This codes for CASSWRFDNPSVINSNQPQHF.

This chain uses TRBV3-1 (or the pseudogene TRBV3-2) with TRBJ2-2, with 8 bases matching TRBD1. Per germline, CDR1 LGHDT and CDR2 YNNKEL (reference sequence). Trimming took 1 base from V and 2 from J; bases not matched to a gene: 3. The CDR3 has 16 residues. The CDR3 region has the DNA TGTGCCAGCAGCCAAGGGGACAGGATAAACACCGGGGAGCTGTTTTTT. Residues: CASSQGDRINTGELFF.

This clone came up once. The chain carries TRBV7-2 and TRBJ2-7, with 7 bases identical to TRBD1. This CDR3 region has 14 residues. Germline CDR1 reads SGHTA; CDR2 reads FQGNSA. Trimming took 4 bases from V and 4 from J; bases not matched to a gene: 7. This chain's CDR3 is CASSSGTELYEQYF. CDR3 bases: TGTGCCAGCAGCTCCGGGACAGAACTTTACGAGCAGTACTTC.

This sequence joins TRBV11-2 and TRBJ2-7; TRBD2 agrees at 13 bases. CDR1 is SGHAT, CDR2 FQNNGV, per germline. The CDR3 covers 15 residues. The ends lost 5 bases at V and 3 bases at J; junction bases unmatched: 4. CDR3 loop: CASSLGLAGYYEQYF. CDR3 DNA: TGTGCCAGCAGCCTGGGACTAGCGGGGTACTACGAGCAGTACTTC.

This chain joins TRBV29-1 and TRBJ1-1, with TRBD1 matching over 7 bases. Germline trimming cut 4 bases from V and 5 bases from J; bases unmatched to any gene: 4. Germline V lookup: CDR1 SQVTM, CDR2 ANQGSEA. The CDR3 totals 12 residues. The CDR3 loop is CSVGQGWTEAFF. CDR3 coding DNA: TGCAGCGTTGGACAGGGTTGGACTGAAGCTTTCTTT.

The rearrangement uses TRBV30 and TRBJ1-6; unclear D gene. Deletions cut 0 bases from V and 10 bases from J, with 13 bases between. The CDR3 consists of 14 residues. The V gene's germline CDR1 is GTSNPN and CDR2 SVGIG (reference sequence). The CDR3, as DNA: TGTGCCTGGAGTGTACGTGGAGGTGGATCACCCCTCCACTTT. It encodes CAWSVRGGGSPLHF.

The V gene is TRBV10-3, the J gene TRBJ1-5, with D possibly matching TRBD1 (5 bases). Germline lookup yields CDR1 ENHRY and CDR2 SYGVKD. V dropped 3 bases and J dropped 5 bases, with 20 bases sitting between them. The CDR3 consists of 17 residues. CDR3 protein: CAISDSPLIGGDQPQHF. As DNA, the CDR3 is TGTGCCATCAGTGACAGTCCCTTAATCGGGGGGGATCAGCCCCAGCATTTT.

This clone was seen just once. Mismatch with germline at one junction end may stem from a read error. The sample holds other DNA sequences that translate to the same CDR3. V usage is TRBV19 and J usage is TRBJ2-2; D is ambiguous. The CDR3 loop spans 15 amino acids. The V gene's germline CDR1 is LNHDA and CDR2 SQIVND (reference sequence). The DNA for the CDR3 is TGTGCCAGTAGCATAGGTCGCGTAGGCACCGGGGAGCTGTTTTTT. Amino acid sequence: CASSIGRVGTGELFF.